This T cell receptor beta chain was sequenced in a study of Ad26.COV2.S vaccination and SARS-CoV-2 variants. Study outcomes and limitations: Recipients of either vaccine or placebo displayed similar breadth of non-spike TCRs. Placebo recipients showed lower spike-specific TCR breadth than vaccinees. Once vaccination had occurred, spike-specific CD8+ and CD4+ T cell responses reportedly showed substantial breadth.

Generated by immunoSEQ multiplex PCR, the TCRdb table keeps only in-frame clones and is missing some. The table has some 350,000 clones, 80% to 90% seen once. Noted treatment: some 19 received Ad26.COV2.S at low or high dose, single or two shots; about five received placebo; per-sample allocation not given. Samples analyzed were those drawn on day 63 after the first vaccine or placebo injection. The J segment lost 4 bases and the V segment lost 5 bases, leaving 6 bases of the junction unmatched. Germline V gene lookup returns CDR1 SNHLY and CDR2 FYNNEI. The CDR3 has 14 residues. Comments on this clone: Its matching antigen is unknown.

The starting material was peripheral blood, obtained in a trial of Ad26.COV2.S vaccine versus placebo. The gene calls are TRBV2 and TRBJ1-1; the match to TRBD1 covers 8 bases. The TCR originated in a person aged 18-60 years who received the Ad26.COV2.S COVID-19 vaccine or a placebo. CDR3 sequence (DNA): TGTGCCAGCAGTTACGTGGACAGGGTCACTGAAGCTTTCTTT. Translating it yields CASSYVDRVTEAFF.